The T cell receptor beta chain under discussion was sequenced for a study of control samples from healthy donors and cancer patients. Some clones are missing from TCRdb's copy, which holds only in-frame ones; the method was immunoSEQ multiplex PCR. Here the sample spans around 170,000 clones, just over 85% being singletons. V was shortened by 2 bases and J by 0 bases, with 12 bases between the two germline ends. Germline assignment: CDR1 MNHNS and CDR2 SASEGT. This CDR3 is built from 16 residues. The rearrangement links TRBV6-1 to TRBJ2-3; D is undetermined. Sequenced: blood. The source of this sequence is a woman in her twenties or thirties in good health. CDR3: CASSEWAPGSTDTQYF. The DNA for the CDR3 is TGTGCCAGCAGTGAATGGGCCCCCGGAAGCACAGATACGCAGTATTTT.